These 22 T cell receptor beta chains originate from one sample sequenced in a study of PD-L1 blockade in urothelial cancer. Described time point: pretreatment peripheral blood. The table came from immunoSEQ multiplex PCR; TCRdb's copy has only in-frame clones and leaves some out. Of about 52,000 clones in the sample, roughly four fifths were seen once. The starting material was PBMCs, obtained around atezolizumab (anti-PD-L1) treatment. These receptors all stem from a man aged 65 to 79 with urothelial cancer.

This clone has only a few counts. The J gene is TRBJ2-3, the V gene TRBV7-6, with TRBD2 matching 7 bases. V lost 2 bases and J lost 5; bases outside the gene matches: 4. CDR3 length equals 14 residues. Per germline, CDR1 SGHVS and CDR2 FNYEAQ. The CDR3 spells CASSLKWGGDTQYF. The CDR3 nucleotides are TGTGCCAGCAGCTTAAAATGGGGGGGAGATACGCAGTATTTT.

This clone appeared a single time. J is TRBJ1-3 and V is TRBV30, with 8 bases matching TRBD1. Losses at the gene ends were 4 bases for V and 0 bases for J; bases not matched to a gene: 11. There are 17 residues in the CDR3. Germline V lookup: CDR1 GTSNPN, CDR2 SVGIG (reference sequence). The CDR3 nucleotides are TGTGCCTGGATTAGGGGGGACAGGCTAGTCTCTGGAAACACCATATATTTT. It encodes CAWIRGDRLVSGNTIYF.

The chain couples TRBV2 to TRBJ2-4; a weak D match, TRBD2 (6 bases). The CDR3 is 16 amino acids. Germline V gene data show CDR1 as SNHLY and CDR2 as FYNNEI. V shed 3 bases and J shed 0 bases, with 12 bases lying between them. The CDR3 protein is CASSDGEALAKNIQYF. CDR3 in DNA: TGTGCCAGCAGTGACGGGGAGGCCCTAGCCAAAAACATTCAGTACTTC.

The chain has TRBV5-8 and TRBJ2-5; 7 nucleotides align to TRBD1. Trimming removed 0 bases from V and 4 bases from J; junction bases left unmatched: 6. The CDR3 loop spans 15 amino acids. Looked up from germline, CDR1 is SGHTS and CDR2 is YDEGEE. The DNA for the CDR3 is TGTGCCAGCAGCTTGGAGGGGGCGTCTACAGAGACCCAGTACTTC. Translation: CASSLEGASTETQYF.

This clone has only one observation. V and J are TRBV7-9 and TRBJ2-7, with D possibly being TRBD1 (5 bases). The CDR3 has 14 residues. Germline values: CDR1 SEHNR, CDR2 FQNEAQ (reference sequence). Trimming removed 1 base at V and 2 bases at J, with 9 bases between. The DNA of the CDR3 is TGTGCCAGCAGCTTAGGTGGGGCCGCCTACGAGCAGTACTTC. Translated, it gives CASSLGGAAYEQYF.

This chain links TRBV18 with TRBJ1-2; 8 bases are a match to TRBD1. This CDR3 spans 14 amino acids. V lost 5 bases and J lost 6; bases outside the gene matches: 8. Germline V gives CDR1 KGHSH, CDR2 LQKENI. The CDR3 coding sequence is TGTGCCAGCTCAGATAGACAGGGGAGTGATGGCTACACCTTC. It translates to CASSDRQGSDGYTF.

The chain has TRBV5-6 and TRBJ1-3; D is perhaps TRBD1 (6 bases). CDR3 length: 16 residues. Germline V gene data show CDR1 as SGHDT and CDR2 as YYEEEE. Trimming stripped 0 bases from V and 5 bases from J, with 15 bases between. The CDR3 loop reads CASSLDHRQERNTIYF. DNA of the CDR3: TGTGCCAGCAGCTTGGACCACCGACAGGAGAGAAACACCATATATTTT.

The rearrangement uses TRBV9 and TRBJ2-3, with TRBD1 identical over 7 bases. Germline V lookup: CDR1 SGDLS, CDR2 YYNGEE. The CDR3 has 15 residues. V lost 2 bases, J lost 5 bases, and 8 bases stayed unmatched. The CDR3 loop is CASSVDPTGIDTQYF. CDR3 nucleotide sequence: TGTGCCAGCAGCGTGGACCCGACAGGGATAGATACGCAGTATTTT.

This clone was seen only a few times. V gene TRBV11-2 combines with J gene TRBJ2-1, with D possibly being TRBD2 (6 bases). The CDR3 runs to 15 residues. Germline assignment: CDR1 SGHAT and CDR2 FQNNGV. Trimming pared 3 bases from V and 4 bases from J, leaving 13 bases between. Written as DNA, the CDR3 is TGTGCCAGCAGCTTGGGGGTCGGAGGGTACAATGAGCAGTTCTTC. This translates into CASSLGVGGYNEQFF. The variable domain in full, completed from reference TRBV11-2 and TRBJ2-1, reads EAGVAQSPRYKIIEKRQSVAFWCNPISGHATLYWYQQILGQGPKLLIQFQNNGVVDDSQLPKDRFSAERLKGVDSTLKIQPAKLEDSAVYLCASSLGVGGYNEQFFGPGTRLTVL.

CDR3: CASSTDRDYGYTF. CDR3 bases: TGTGCCAGCAGTACCGACAGGGACTATGGCTACACCTTC. The V call is TRBV2, the J call TRBJ1-2, with 7 bases lining up with TRBD1. The germline V gene encodes CDR1 SNHLY and CDR2 FYNNEI. The CDR3 contains 13 residues. Trimming removed 5 bases from V and 3 bases from J; junction bases left unmatched: 3.

J is TRBJ1-5 and V is TRBV6-4; no clear D gene. Germline lookup yields CDR1 MRHNA and CDR2 SNTAGT. This CDR3 is built from 13 residues. The V gene lost 5 bases and the J gene lost 2 bases, with 7 bases spanning the gap. The CDR3 DNA is TGTGCCAGCAGTATGGGAGGCAATCAGCCCCAGCATTTT. The encoded protein is CASSMGGNQPQHF.

The chain uses TRBV28 and TRBJ1-5; D not resolved. Germline V gene data show CDR1 as MDHEN and CDR2 as SYDVKM. The CDR3 runs 15 residues. The V gene lost 2 bases and the J gene lost 7 bases, with 15 bases spanning the gap. CDR3 protein: CASSLVGPGGQPQHF. The CDR3 nucleotides read TGTGCCAGCAGTTTAGTCGGCCCCGGCGGACAGCCCCAGCATTTT.

V gene TRBV11-3 combines with J gene TRBJ2-5, with D maybe TRBD2 (6 bases). Deletions cut 1 base from V and 4 bases from J, with 16 bases between. Germline CDR1 reads SGHNT; CDR2 reads YENEEA. This CDR3 has 16 residues. CDR3 bases: TGTGCCAGCAGCTTAGGAGGGACTGCTGGAGGAGAGACCCAGTACTTC. This encodes CASSLGGTAGGETQYF.

Only a few counts were recorded for this clone. V usage is TRBV18 and J usage is TRBJ1-2, with no clear D. Germline CDR1 KGHSH, CDR2 LQKENI. V lost 2 bases, J lost 4 bases, and 17 bases lay in between. This CDR3 region has 16 residues. CDR3 protein: CASSPSPTLGLYGYTF. The CDR3 bases are TGTGCCAGCTCACCAAGCCCGACACTGGGCCTCTATGGCTACACCTTC.

This clone has more than one count but fewer than ten. V gene TRBV4-2 combines with J gene TRBJ2-5; 7 positions agree with TRBD1. Germline V gene data show CDR1 as LGHNA and CDR2 as YNFKEQ. CDR3 length equals 16 residues. Trimming removed 0 bases from V and 5 bases from J; junction bases left unmatched: 9. This CDR3 reads CASSQELNRGRETQYF. For the CDR3, the DNA is TGTGCCAGCAGCCAAGAATTAAACAGGGGACGGGAGACCCAGTACTTC.

The rearrangement uses TRBV27 and TRBJ1-2; D gene unclear. This CDR3 has 13 amino acids. Germline values: CDR1 MNHEY, CDR2 SMNVEV (reference sequence). Deletions cut 2 bases from V and 5 bases from J, with 9 bases between. CDR3 amino acids: CASSLGRQYGYTF. The CDR3 nucleotides are TGTGCCAGCAGTTTAGGGCGTCAGTATGGCTACACCTTC.

The chain uses TRBV7-6 and TRBJ1-2, with a weak D call TRBD1 (5 bases). This CDR3 contains 13 residues. V gave up 1 base and J gave up 7 bases, with 10 bases separating them. Germline CDR1 reads SGHVS; CDR2 reads FNYEAQ. The CDR3 bases are TGTGCCAGCAGCTTAGGGCGGGGGTCTGGCTACACCTTC. Translation gives CASSLGRGSGYTF.

The V gene is TRBV27, the J gene TRBJ1-5; D gene uncertain. Per germline, CDR1 MNHEY and CDR2 SMNVEV (reference sequence). Trimming left V 5 bases short and J 9 bases short, with 14 bases between. CDR3 length: 13 residues. The CDR3 reads CASSPNPRWPQHF. The CDR3 DNA follows: TGTGCCAGCAGTCCCAATCCACGGTGGCCCCAGCATTTT.

A single count supports this clone. This sequence joins TRBV13 and TRBJ1-1, with 8 nucleotides matching TRBD1. The V gene's germline CDR1 is PRHDT and CDR2 FYEKMQ (reference sequence). This CDR3 spans 14 amino acids. J was trimmed by 10 bases and V by 1 base; bases with no gene match: 8. This chain's CDR3 is CASSLERGQERAFF. As DNA, the CDR3 is TGTGCCAGCAGCTTAGAACGGGGACAGGAGAGAGCTTTCTTT.

The chain carries TRBV7-2 and TRBJ2-5; 7 bases line up with TRBD1. Germline CDR1 reads SGHTA; CDR2 reads FQGNSA. The ends lost 5 bases at V and 6 bases at J; junction bases unmatched: 9. CDR3 size: 14 residues. The CDR3 sequence is CASSPGQEQKTQYF. In nucleotides, the CDR3 is TGTGCCAGCAGCCCTGGACAGGAGCAAAAGACCCAGTACTTC.

The chain couples TRBV7-2 to TRBJ2-1, with D possibly being TRBD2 (5 bases). Germline loops: CDR1 SGHTA, CDR2 FQGNSA. Trimming stripped 3 bases from V and 2 bases from J, with 8 bases between. The CDR3 runs to 14 residues. The CDR3 nucleotides are TGTGCCAGCAGCTTGACCGGGACCTACAATGAGCAGTTCTTC. It codes for CASSLTGTYNEQFF. The variable domain in full, with the rest retrieved from reference TRBV7-2 and TRBJ2-1, is GAGVSQSPSNKVTEKGKDVELRCDPISGHTALYWYRQSLGQGLEFLIYFQGNSAPDKSGLPSDRFSAERTGGSVSTLTIQRTQQEDSAVYLCASSLTGTYNEQFFGPGTRLTVL.

There are a few counts of this clone. The chain couples TRBV6-1 to TRBJ1-5; a possible D gene is TRBD1 (5 bases). The germline V gene encodes CDR1 MNHNS and CDR2 SASEGT. The CDR3 is 15 amino acids. V lost 1 base to trimming and J lost 4 bases, with 11 bases between them. In DNA form, the CDR3 reads TGTGCCAGCAGTGAAGGCCGGGGGTCAAATCAGCCCCAGCATTTT. It codes for CASSEGRGSNQPQHF.